These 2 T cell receptor beta chains share one sample of origin, sequenced in a study of CD8+CD57+ T cells in acquired aplastic anemia. TCR beta VDJ and CDR3 were profiled, and genomic DNA was the template. Using its own MiXCR run on the reads, TCRdb lists one record per CDR3 protein. The table has hundreds of thousands of distinct CDR3 sequences, around 32% seen once. Patients picked for sequencing had shown CD8+CD57+ cell expansion detected by flow cytometry. The sample was sorted CD4+, CD8+, or CD8+CD57+ T cells (not recorded which) from PBMCs. The receptors stem from a human donor with aplastic anemia.

This clonotype was seen many times. The chain couples TRBV10-2 to TRBJ1-1, with 9 bases aligning to TRBD1. The CDR3 has 15 amino acids. Germline-derived CDR1 and CDR2 are WSHSY and SAAADI. Trimming took 9 bases from V and 6 from J; bases not matched to a gene: 14. This CDR3 reads CASGPSGQGGAEAFF. In nucleotides, the CDR3 is TGCGCCAGTGGCCCCTCGGGACAGGGCGGAGCTGAAGCTTTCTTT.

This clonotype was observed a single time. The rearrangement links TRBV20-1 to TRBJ1-5; D unclear. This CDR3 comprises 13 residues. V was shortened by 6 bases and J by 2 bases, with 11 bases between the two germline ends. CDR1 is DFQATT and CDR2 is SNEGSKA in the germline V gene (reference sequence). The CDR3: CSARRSGNQPQHF. In DNA form, the CDR3 reads TGCAGTGCCCGTAGGTCGGGCAATCAGCCCCAGCATTTT.